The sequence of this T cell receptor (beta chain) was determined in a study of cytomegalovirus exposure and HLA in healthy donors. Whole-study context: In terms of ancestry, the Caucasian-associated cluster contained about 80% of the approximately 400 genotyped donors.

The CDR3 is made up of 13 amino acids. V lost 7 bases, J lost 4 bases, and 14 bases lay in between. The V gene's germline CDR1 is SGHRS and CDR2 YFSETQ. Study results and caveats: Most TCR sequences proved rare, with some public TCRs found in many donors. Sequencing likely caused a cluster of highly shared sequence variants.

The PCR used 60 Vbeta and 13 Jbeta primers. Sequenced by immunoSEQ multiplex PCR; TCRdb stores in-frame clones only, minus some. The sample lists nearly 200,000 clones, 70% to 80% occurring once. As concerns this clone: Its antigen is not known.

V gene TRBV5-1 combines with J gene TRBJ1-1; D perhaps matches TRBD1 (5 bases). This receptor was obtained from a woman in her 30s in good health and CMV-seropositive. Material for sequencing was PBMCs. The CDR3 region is CASPGEGFTEAFF. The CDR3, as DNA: TGCGCCAGCCCGGGGGAGGGATTCACTGAAGCTTTCTTT.